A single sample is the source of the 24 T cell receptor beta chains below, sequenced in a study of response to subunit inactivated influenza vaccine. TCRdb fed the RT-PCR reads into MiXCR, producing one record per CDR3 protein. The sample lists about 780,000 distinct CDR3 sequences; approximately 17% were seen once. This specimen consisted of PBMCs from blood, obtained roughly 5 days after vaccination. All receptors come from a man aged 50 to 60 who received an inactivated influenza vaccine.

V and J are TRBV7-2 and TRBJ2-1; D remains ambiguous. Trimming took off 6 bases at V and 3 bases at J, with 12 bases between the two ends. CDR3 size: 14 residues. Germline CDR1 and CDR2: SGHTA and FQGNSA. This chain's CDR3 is CASRATFDYNEQFF. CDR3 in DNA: TGTGCCAGCAGGGCTACTTTCGACTACAATGAGCAGTTCTTC.

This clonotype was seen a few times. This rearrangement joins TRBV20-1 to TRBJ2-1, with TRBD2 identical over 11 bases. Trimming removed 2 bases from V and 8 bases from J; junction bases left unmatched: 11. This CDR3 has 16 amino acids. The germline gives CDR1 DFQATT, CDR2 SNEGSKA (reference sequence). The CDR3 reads CSARTPLAGVRDEQFF. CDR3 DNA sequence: TGCAGTGCTAGAACTCCACTAGCGGGAGTTAGAGATGAGCAGTTCTTC.

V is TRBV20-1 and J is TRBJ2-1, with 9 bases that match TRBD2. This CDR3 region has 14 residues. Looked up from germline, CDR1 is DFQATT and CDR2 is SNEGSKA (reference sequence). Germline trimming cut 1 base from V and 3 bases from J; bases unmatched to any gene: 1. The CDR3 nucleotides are TGCAGTGCTAGAGGACTAGCGGTCTACAATGAGCAGTTCTTC. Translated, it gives CSARGLAVYNEQFF.

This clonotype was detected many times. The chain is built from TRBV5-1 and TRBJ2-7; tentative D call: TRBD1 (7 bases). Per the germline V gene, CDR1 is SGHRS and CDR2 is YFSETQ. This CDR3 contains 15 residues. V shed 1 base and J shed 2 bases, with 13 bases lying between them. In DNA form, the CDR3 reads TGCGCCAGCAGCTTGTGGCAGGGGGGACCCTACGAGCAGTACTTC. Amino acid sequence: CASSLWQGGPYEQYF.

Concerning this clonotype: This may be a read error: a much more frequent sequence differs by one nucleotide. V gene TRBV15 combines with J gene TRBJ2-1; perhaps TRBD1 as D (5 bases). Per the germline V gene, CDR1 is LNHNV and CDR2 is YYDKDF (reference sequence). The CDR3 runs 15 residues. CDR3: CSTSRDRTLKREQFF. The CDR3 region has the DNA TGTTCCACCAGCAGAGATAGGACACTCAAGCGTGAGCAGTTCTTC.

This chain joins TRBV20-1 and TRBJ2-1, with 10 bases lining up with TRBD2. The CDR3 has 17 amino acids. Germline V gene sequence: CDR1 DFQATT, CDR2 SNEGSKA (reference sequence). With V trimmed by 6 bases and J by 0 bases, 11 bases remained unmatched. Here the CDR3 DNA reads TGCAGTGCCACAGGGGCTAGCGGGGGAAGCTCCTACAATGAGCAGTTCTTC. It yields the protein CSATGASGGSSYNEQFF.

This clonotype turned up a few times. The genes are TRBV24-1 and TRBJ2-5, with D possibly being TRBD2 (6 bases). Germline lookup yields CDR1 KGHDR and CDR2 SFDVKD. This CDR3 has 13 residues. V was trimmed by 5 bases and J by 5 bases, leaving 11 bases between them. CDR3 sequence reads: CATSVRGEETQYF. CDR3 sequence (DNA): TGTGCCACCAGTGTGCGCGGGGAGGAGACCCAGTACTTC.

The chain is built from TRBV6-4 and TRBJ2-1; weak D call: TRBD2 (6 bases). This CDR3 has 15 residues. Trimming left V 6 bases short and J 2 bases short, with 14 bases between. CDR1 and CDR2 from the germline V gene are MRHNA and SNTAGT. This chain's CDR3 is CASRRSSEAYNEQFF. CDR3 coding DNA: TGTGCCAGCAGGCGGTCTAGCGAGGCCTACAATGAGCAGTTCTTC.

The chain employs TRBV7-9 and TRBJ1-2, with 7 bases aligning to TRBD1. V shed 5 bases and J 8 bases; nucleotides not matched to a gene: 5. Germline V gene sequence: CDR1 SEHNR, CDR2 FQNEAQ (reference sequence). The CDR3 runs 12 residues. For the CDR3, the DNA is TGTGCCAGCAGCCCGACGGGACAGGGCTACACCTTC. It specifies CASSPTGQGYTF.

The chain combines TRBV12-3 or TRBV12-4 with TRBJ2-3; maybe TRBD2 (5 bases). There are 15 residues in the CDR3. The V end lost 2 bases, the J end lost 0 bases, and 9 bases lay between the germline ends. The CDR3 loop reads CASSLMEDSTDTQYF. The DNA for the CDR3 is TGTGCCAGCAGTTTAATGGAGGATAGCACAGATACGCAGTATTTT.

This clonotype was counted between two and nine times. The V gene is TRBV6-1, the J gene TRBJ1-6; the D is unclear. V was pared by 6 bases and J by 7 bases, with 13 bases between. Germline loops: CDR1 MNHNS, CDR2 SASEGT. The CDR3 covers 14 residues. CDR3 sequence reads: CASSPRSGNSPLHF. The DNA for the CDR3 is TGTGCCAGCAGCCCGAGGAGCGGGAATTCACCCCTCCACTTT.

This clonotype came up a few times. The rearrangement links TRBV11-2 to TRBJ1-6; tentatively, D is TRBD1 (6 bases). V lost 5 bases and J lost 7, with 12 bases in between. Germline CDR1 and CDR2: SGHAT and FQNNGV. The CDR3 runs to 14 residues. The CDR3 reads CASSLTGRNSPLHF. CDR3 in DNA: TGTGCCAGCAGCCTTACAGGGAGGAATTCACCCCTCCACTTT.

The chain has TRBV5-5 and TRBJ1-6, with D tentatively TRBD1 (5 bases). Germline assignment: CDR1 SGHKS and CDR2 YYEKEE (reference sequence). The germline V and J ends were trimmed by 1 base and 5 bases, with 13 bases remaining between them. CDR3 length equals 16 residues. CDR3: CASSLRGTGNNSPLHF. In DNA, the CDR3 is TGTGCCAGCAGCTTGCGGGGGACGGGGAATAATTCACCCCTCCACTTT.

This CDR3 reads CASSFGGPPDTQYF. The CDR3 DNA sequence: TGTGCCAGCAGCTTCGGAGGGCCCCCAGATACGCAGTATTTT. The chain is built from TRBV7-2 and TRBJ2-3, with D maybe TRBD2 (6 bases). CDR1 and CDR2 (germline): SGHTA, FQGNSA. V was cut by 3 bases and J by 4 bases, with 11 bases left in between. The CDR3 contains 14 residues.

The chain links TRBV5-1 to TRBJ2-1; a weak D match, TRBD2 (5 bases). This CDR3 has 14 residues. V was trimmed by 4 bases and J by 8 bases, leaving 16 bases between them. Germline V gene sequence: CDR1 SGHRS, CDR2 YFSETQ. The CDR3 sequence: CASSRAPRGDEQFF. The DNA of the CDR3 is TGCGCCAGCAGCAGGGCCCCTCGGGGTGATGAGCAGTTCTTC. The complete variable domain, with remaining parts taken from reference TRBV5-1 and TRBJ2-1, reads KAGVTQTPRYLIKTRGQQVTLSCSPISGHRSVSWYQQTPGQGLQFLFEYFSETQRNKGNFPGRFSGRQFSNSRSEMNVSTLELGDSALYLCASSRAPRGDEQFFGPGTRLTVL.

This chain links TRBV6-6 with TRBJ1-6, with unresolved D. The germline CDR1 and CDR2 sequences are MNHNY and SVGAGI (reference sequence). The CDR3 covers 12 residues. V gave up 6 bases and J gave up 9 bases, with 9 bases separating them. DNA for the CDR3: TGTGCCAGCAGCCAAGATGGTTCACCCCTCCACTTT. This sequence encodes CASSQDGSPLHF.

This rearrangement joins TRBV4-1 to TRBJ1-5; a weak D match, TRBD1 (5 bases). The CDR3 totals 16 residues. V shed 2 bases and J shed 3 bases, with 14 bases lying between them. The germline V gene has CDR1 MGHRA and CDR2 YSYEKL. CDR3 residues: CASSQIGGRNNQPQHF. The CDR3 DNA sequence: TGCGCCAGCAGCCAAATTGGGGGAAGGAACAATCAGCCCCAGCATTTT.

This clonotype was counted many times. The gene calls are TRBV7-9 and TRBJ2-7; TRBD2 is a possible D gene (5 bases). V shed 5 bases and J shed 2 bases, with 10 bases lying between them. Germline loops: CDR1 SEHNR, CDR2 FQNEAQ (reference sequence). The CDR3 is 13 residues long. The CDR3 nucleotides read TGTGCCAGCAGCCCCGTAGCGCCCTACGAGCAGTACTTC. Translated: CASSPVAPYEQYF.

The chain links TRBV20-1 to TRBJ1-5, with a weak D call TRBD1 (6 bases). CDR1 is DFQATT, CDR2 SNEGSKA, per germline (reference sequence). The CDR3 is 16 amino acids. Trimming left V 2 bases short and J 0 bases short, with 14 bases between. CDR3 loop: CSARRTAGYSNQPQHF. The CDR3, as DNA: TGCAGTGCTAGACGGACAGCCGGTTATAGCAATCAGCCCCAGCATTTT.

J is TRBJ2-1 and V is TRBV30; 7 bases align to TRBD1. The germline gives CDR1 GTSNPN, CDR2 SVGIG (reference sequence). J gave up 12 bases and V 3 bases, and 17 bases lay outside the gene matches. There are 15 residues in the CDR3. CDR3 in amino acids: CAWRSGQRQVQRQFF. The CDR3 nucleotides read TGTGCCTGGAGGTCGGGACAGAGACAAGTACAACGGCAGTTCTTC.

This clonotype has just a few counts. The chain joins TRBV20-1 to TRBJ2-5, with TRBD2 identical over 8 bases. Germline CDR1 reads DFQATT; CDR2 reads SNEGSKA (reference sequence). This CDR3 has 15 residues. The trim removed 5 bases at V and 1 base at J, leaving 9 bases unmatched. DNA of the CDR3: TGCAGTGCTCGAGCTGCGCGGGGGGCCCAAGAGACCCAGTACTTC. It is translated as CSARAARGAQETQYF.

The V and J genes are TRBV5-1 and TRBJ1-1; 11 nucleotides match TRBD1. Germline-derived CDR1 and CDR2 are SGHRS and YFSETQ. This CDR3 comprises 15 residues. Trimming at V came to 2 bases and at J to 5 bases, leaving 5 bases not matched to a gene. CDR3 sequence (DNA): TGCGCCAGCAGCTTATACCGGGACAGGGGGACTGAAGCTTTCTTT. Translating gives CASSLYRDRGTEAFF.

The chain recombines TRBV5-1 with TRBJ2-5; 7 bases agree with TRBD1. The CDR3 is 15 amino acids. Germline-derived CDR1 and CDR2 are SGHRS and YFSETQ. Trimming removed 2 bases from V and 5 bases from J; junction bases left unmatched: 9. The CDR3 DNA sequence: TGCGCCAGCAGCTTAAATAGACAGGGTAGGGAGACCCAGTACTTC. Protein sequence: CASSLNRQGRETQYF.

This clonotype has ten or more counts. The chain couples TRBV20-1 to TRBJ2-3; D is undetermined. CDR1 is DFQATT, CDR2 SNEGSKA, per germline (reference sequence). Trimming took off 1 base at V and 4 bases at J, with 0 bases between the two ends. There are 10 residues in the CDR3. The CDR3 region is CSARADTQYF. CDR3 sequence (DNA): TGCAGTGCTAGAGCAGATACGCAGTATTTT.